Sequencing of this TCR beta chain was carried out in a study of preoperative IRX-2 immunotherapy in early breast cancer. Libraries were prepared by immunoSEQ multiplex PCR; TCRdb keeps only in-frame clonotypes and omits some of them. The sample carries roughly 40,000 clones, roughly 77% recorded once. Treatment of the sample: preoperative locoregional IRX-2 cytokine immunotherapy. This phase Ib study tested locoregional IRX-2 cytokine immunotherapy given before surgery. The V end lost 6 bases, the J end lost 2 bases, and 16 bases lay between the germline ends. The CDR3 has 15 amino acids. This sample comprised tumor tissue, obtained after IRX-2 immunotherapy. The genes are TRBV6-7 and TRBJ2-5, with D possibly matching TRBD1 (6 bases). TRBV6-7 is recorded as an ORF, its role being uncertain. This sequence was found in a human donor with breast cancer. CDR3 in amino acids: CASSRTGTYQETQYF. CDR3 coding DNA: TGTGCCAGCAGCCGGACTGGGACATATCAAGAGACCCAGTACTTC.